These 16 T cell receptor beta chains came from one sample sequenced in a study of cytomegalovirus exposure and HLA in healthy donors. PCR amplification relied on 60 Vbeta primers (plus 13 Jbeta primers). Produced via immunoSEQ multiplex PCR; TCRdb's table is partial and in-frame only. The sample has fewer than 300,000 clones, about 80% seen once. The sample comprised PBMCs. The receptors shown here come from a girl aged 2 to 10 in good health and CMV-seronegative.

This sequence joins TRBV18 and TRBJ2-3; 9 bases are shared with TRBD2. Germline CDR1 and CDR2: KGHSH and LQKENI. CDR3 length: 17 amino acids. V was pared by 3 bases and J by 4 bases, with 11 bases of the junction left unmatched. In nucleotides, the CDR3 is TGTGCCAGCTCACCCCCGTACAGCGGGGGGCGGGCAGATACGCAGTATTTT. This encodes CASSPPYSGGRADTQYF. Variable domain in full (rest from reference TRBV18 and TRBJ2-3): NAGVMQNPRHLVRRRGQEARLRCSPMKGHSHVYWYRQLPEEGLKFMVYLQKENIIDESGMPKERFSAEFPKEGPSILRIQQVVRGDSAAYFCASSPPYSGGRADTQYFGPGTRLTVL.

The genes are TRBV4-1 and TRBJ2-7; TRBD2 matches 9 bases. CDR1 and CDR2 from the germline V gene are MGHRA and YSYEKL. This CDR3 has 16 amino acids. With V trimmed by 4 bases and J by 7 bases, 14 bases remained unmatched. CDR3 nucleotide sequence: TGCGCCAGCAGCCCTTTCGGGACTAGCAGCGTGCCAGAGCAGTACTTC. Amino acids: CASSPFGTSSVPEQYF.

The chain has TRBV14 and TRBJ1-2, with TRBD1 matching 8 bases. The CDR3 contains 13 residues. Germline lookup yields CDR1 SGHDN and CDR2 FVKESK. After removal of 1 base from V and 6 bases from J, the junction contained 1 base not matched to a gene. The CDR3 reads CASSQGQGNGYTF. CDR3 nucleotides: TGTGCCAGCAGCCAAGGACAGGGGAATGGCTACACCTTC.

V and J are TRBV4-2 and TRBJ1-4; D gene uncertain. Trimming took 1 base from V and 2 from J, leaving 8 bases between them. The CDR3 spans 15 residues. Per germline, CDR1 LGHNA and CDR2 YNFKEQ. CDR3 residues: CASSQGQRTNEKLFF. CDR3 bases: TGTGCCAGCAGCCAAGGTCAGAGGACTAATGAAAAACTGTTTTTT.

This sequence joins TRBV10-3 and TRBJ2-5; D perhaps matches TRBD2 (5 bases). Germline V lookup: CDR1 ENHRY, CDR2 SYGVKD. The CDR3 has 14 residues. V was pared by 0 bases and J by 4 bases, with 9 bases between. The CDR3 DNA is TGTGCCATCAGTGAGTCGAAACTAGGAGAGACCCAGTACTTC. Protein product: CAISESKLGETQYF.

This clone was observed a few times. The V call is TRBV7-2, the J call TRBJ2-7; TRBD1 might be the D (7 bases). Trimming removed 10 bases at V and 6 bases at J, with 16 bases between. The CDR3 is made up of 12 amino acids. CDR1 is SGHTA, CDR2 FQGNSA, per germline. CDR3 DNA sequence: TGTGCCACCGACGCGCAGGGGGGCGAGCAGTACTTC. Its translation: CATDAQGGEQYF. Looking up the rest from reference TRBV7-2 and TRBJ2-7 gives the full variable domain: GAGVSQSPSNKVTEKGKDVELRCDPISGHTALYWYRQSLGQGLEFLIYFQGNSAPDKSGLPSDRFSAERTGGSVSTLTIQRTQQEDSAVYLCATDAQGGEQYFGPGTRLTVT.

The rearrangement links TRBV6-5 to TRBJ2-5, with TRBD2 as a possible D gene (6 bases). Trimming stripped 7 bases from V and 2 bases from J, with 14 bases between. The V gene's germline CDR1 is MNHEY and CDR2 SVGAGI. The CDR3 extends over 14 amino acids. The CDR3 region is CASTASAGQETQYF. Written as DNA, the CDR3 is TGTGCCAGCACGGCTAGCGCAGGACAAGAGACCCAGTACTTC.

Of note for this clone: Given the absence of the conserved phenylalanine or tryptophan at the CDR3 end, a read error is likely. The chain is built from TRBV6-5 and TRBJ1-2, with a tentative D call TRBD1 (6 bases). This CDR3 is built from 14 residues. The V gene lost 7 bases and the J gene lost 7 bases, with 19 bases spanning the gap. The germline gives CDR1 MNHEY, CDR2 SVGAGI. The CDR3 nucleotides are TGTGCCAGCACCGAAATACAGGGCGGAGGTGGCTACACCCTC. Amino acids: CASTEIQGGGGYTL.

This clone came up once. V and J are TRBV7-3 and TRBJ1-1; D unresolved. V was shortened by 5 bases and J by 1 base, with 14 bases between the two germline ends. Germline V lookup: CDR1 SGHTA, CDR2 FQGTGA. This CDR3 contains 15 residues. CDR3 nucleotides: TGTGCCAGCAGCCGTGAGGAGCCTCAGAACACTGAAGCTTTCTTT. Protein sequence: CASSREEPQNTEAFF.

The chain combines TRBV2 with TRBJ2-7; 7 bases align to TRBD2. The J segment lost 3 bases and the V segment lost 2 bases, leaving 10 bases of the junction unmatched. The germline CDR1 and CDR2 sequences are SNHLY and FYNNEI. The CDR3 runs to 16 residues. The CDR3 protein is CASSERPTSAGYEQYF. The CDR3 DNA reads as TGTGCCAGCAGTGAAAGGCCCACTAGCGCTGGCTACGAGCAGTACTTC.

A single count supports this clone. J is TRBJ2-7 and V is TRBV12-5; 8 positions agree with TRBD2. This CDR3 is built from 15 residues. V shed 9 bases, J shed 1 base, and the junction held 11 bases outside the gene matches. CDR1 and CDR2 from the germline V gene are LGHNT and FRNRAP. The CDR3 nucleotides are TGTGCTAGATCCCCGGGGGGGACGGCTTCCTACGAGCAGTACTTC. This translates into CARSPGGTASYEQYF.

V is TRBV4-2 and J is TRBJ1-6; D not certain. This CDR3 has 16 amino acids. V shed 7 bases and J shed 2 bases, with 15 bases lying between them. Germline assignment: CDR1 LGHNA and CDR2 YNFKEQ. In DNA, the CDR3 is TGTGCCAGCACCCATCACCAGGAAGCCTATAATTCACCCCTCCACTTT. It is translated as CASTHHQEAYNSPLHF.

The chain couples TRBV18 to TRBJ2-3; the match to TRBD2 covers 12 bases. The CDR3 is 18 residues long. Trimming took 3 bases from V and 2 from J; bases not matched to a gene: 9. Germline V gene data show CDR1 as KGHSH and CDR2 as LQKENI. CDR3 loop: CASSPRSSSGRDTDTQYF. The CDR3 region has the DNA TGTGCCAGCTCACCGAGAAGTTCTAGCGGGAGGGACACAGATACGCAGTATTTT.

Points on this clone: The junction differs from germline at one of its ends, possibly a read error. The chain joins TRBV13 to TRBJ2-7, with TRBD2 as a possible D gene (5 bases). CDR3 length: 14 residues. Germline loops: CDR1 PRHDT, CDR2 FYEKMQ (reference sequence). The DNA for the CDR3 is TGTGCCAGCAGCTTCAGGCTAGCAAAAACTCAAACCGACTTC. Translation: CASSFRLAKTQTDF.

The chain uses TRBV7-8 and TRBJ1-1; D gene unclear. Trimming took 0 bases from V and 1 from J, leaving 15 bases between them. CDR3 length: 17 amino acids. Germline V gene data show CDR1 as SGHVS and CDR2 as FQNEAQ. CDR3: CASSLAKQYHENTEAFF. CDR3 bases: TGTGCCAGCAGCTTAGCGAAACAGTATCATGAGAACACTGAAGCTTTCTTT.

V usage is TRBV28 and J usage is TRBJ1-1; 7 positions agree with TRBD1. The V segment lost 6 bases and the J segment 2 bases; nucleotides outside the gene matches: 12. The germline V gene encodes CDR1 MDHEN and CDR2 SYDVKM. The CDR3 is 16 amino acids. The DNA of the CDR3 is TGTGCCAGCAGCCCTATAAACTACAGGGGCAACACTGAAGCTTTCTTT. Its translation: CASSPINYRGNTEAFF.